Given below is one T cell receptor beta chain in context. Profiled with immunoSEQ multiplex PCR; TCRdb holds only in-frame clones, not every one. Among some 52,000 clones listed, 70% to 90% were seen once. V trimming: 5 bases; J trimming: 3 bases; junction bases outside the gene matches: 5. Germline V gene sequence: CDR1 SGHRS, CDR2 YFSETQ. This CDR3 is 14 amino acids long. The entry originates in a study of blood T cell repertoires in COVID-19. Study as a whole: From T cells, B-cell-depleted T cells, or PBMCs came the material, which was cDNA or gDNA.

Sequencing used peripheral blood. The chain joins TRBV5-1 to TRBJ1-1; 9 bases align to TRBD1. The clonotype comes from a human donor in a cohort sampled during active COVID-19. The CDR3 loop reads CASRQQGAYTEAFF. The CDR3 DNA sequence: TGCGCCAGCAGGCAACAGGGGGCGTACACTGAAGCTTTCTTT.